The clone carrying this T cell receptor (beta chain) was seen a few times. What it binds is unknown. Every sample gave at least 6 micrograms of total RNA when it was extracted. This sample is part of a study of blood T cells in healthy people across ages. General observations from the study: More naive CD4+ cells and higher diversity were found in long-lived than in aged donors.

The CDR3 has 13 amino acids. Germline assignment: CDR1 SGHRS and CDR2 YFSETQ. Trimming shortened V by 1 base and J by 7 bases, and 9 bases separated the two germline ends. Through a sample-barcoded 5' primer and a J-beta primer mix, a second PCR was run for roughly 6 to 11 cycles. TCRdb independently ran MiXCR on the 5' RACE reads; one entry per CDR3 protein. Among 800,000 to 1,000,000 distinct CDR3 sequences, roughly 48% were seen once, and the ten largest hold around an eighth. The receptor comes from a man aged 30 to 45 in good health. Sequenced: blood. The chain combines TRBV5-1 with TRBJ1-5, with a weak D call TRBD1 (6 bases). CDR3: CASSLTGFQPQHF. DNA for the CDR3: TGCGCCAGCAGCTTGACAGGGTTCCAGCCCCAGCATTTT.